A selection of T cell receptor beta chains follows, all from one sample in a study of blood T cell repertoires in COVID-19. Produced via immunoSEQ multiplex PCR; TCRdb's table is partial and in-frame only. The sample consists of 150,000 to 200,000 clones, more than 75% of them appearing once. Sequenced material: PBMCs or T cells enriched from blood (not recorded which). Source of these receptors: a woman aged 25 to 39 who had recovered from COVID-19. Both conserved end residues are part of each CDR3. The D gene is left open where the match is weak.

v_gene	j_gene	d_gene	CDR3aa
TRBV27	TRBJ2-1	TRBD2	CASSLLTSGGEDNEQFF
TRBV2	TRBJ1-2	.	CASSTTHGSYGYTF
TRBV11-2	TRBJ1-4	.	CASSLRGAKEKLFF
TRBV20-1	TRBJ2-1	TRBD1	CSASGDRQYNEQFF
TRBV7-8	TRBJ1-1	TRBD1	CASSPTGGVFNTEAFF
TRBV28	TRBJ2-2	TRBD1	CASSKGTGNTGELFF
TRBV9	TRBJ1-1	.	CASSVAGGLRPEAFF
TRBV28	TRBJ2-7	TRBD1	CASRARDRVGEQYF
TRBV5-4	TRBJ2-3	.	CASSFFSSETDTQYF
TRBV19	TRBJ1-1	.	CASTPGVGAFF
TRBV6-2/TRBV6-3	TRBJ1-2	.	CASSYDTNYGYTF
TRBV27	TRBJ2-1	TRBD2	CASSFSLAGGQVNEQFF
TRBV6-5	TRBJ2-1	.	CASSLESSTYNEQFF
TRBV28	TRBJ1-2	TRBD1	CASSERDRTYGYTF
TRBV29-1	TRBJ2-1	.	CSVPLGLATNNEQFF
TRBV18	TRBJ2-5	TRBD1	CASSPPVTGTGGGKTQYF
TRBV30	TRBJ2-5	TRBD2	CAWSVVKTSGSDKTQYF
TRBV2	TRBJ2-3	.	CASSESTYTDTQYF
TRBV6-4	TRBJ2-6	.	CASSPQASSGANVLTF
TRBV6-5	TRBJ2-2	.	CASRPSGVWTGELFF
TRBV21-1	TRBJ2-2	.	CASSHGGTANTGELFF
TRBV7-2	TRBJ2-2	TRBD1	CASSYTGGGAGELFF
TRBV18	TRBJ1-6	.	CASSPGAYNSPLHF
TRBV12-3/TRBV12-4	TRBJ1-1	.	CASSLRVAEAFF
TRBV7-3	TRBJ2-1	.	CASSLPSGDEQFF
TRBV7-9	TRBJ2-7	TRBD2	CASRQTKAGEYEQYF
TRBV6-1	TRBJ2-1	.	CASSESTRRDEQFF
TRBV5-8	TRBJ2-3	.	CASSPGRLATDTQYF
TRBV28	TRBJ2-7	.	CASSLGGHEQYF
TRBV4-1	TRBJ2-1	.	CASSHQAIFNYNEQFF
TRBV28	TRBJ1-2	.	CASRPSSLGGYTF
TRBV14	TRBJ1-6	TRBD1	CASSQRQGANSPLHF
TRBV9	TRBJ2-5	TRBD2	CASSVGGSGQGETQYF
TRBV27	TRBJ2-7	TRBD2	CASSKKRQGTSGYEQYF
TRBV6-5	TRBJ1-2	.	CASATHPPGKWGYTF
TRBV5-5	TRBJ2-1	.	CASSLAGVDNEQFF
TRBV5-1	TRBJ1-4	.	CASSLEVGPEKLFF
TRBV2	TRBJ2-1	TRBD2	CASSDRGRAAEQFF
TRBV4-2	TRBJ2-2	TRBD2	CASSQGGESGTGELFF
TRBV3-1/TRBV3-2	TRBJ2-2	.	CASSQGVTTSVTGELFF
TRBV27	TRBJ1-1	.	CASSSYLNTEAFF
TRBV6-2/TRBV6-3	TRBJ2-2	.	CASSRPGVRGTGELFF
TRBV3-1/TRBV3-2	TRBJ2-7	.	CATRGTVGEQYF
TRBV7-9	TRBJ2-3	TRBD2	CASSPSGITDTQYF
TRBV5-6	TRBJ2-7	.	CASSLNLEQYF
TRBV24-1	TRBJ2-7	TRBD2	CATSDGTSGNSAKIYEQYF
TRBV19	TRBJ2-7	.	CASSFELEQYF
TRBV6-5	TRBJ1-2	TRBD1	CASSYSGQRYGYTF